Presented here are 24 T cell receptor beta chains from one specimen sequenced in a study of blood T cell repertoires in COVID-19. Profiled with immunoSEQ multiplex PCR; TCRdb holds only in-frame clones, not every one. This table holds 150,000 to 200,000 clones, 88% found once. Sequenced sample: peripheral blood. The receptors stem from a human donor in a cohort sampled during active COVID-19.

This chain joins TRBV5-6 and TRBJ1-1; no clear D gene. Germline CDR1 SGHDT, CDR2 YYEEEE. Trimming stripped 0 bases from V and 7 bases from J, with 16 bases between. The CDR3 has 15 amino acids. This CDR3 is CASSLGFAGPVEAFF. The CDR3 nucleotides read TGTGCCAGCAGCTTGGGGTTCGCAGGCCCGGTTGAAGCTTTCTTT.

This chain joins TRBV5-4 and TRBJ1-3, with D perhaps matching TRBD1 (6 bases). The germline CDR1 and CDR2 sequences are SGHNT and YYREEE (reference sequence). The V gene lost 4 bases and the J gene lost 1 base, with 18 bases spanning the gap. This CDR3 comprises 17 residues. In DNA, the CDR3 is TGTGCCAGCAGCCCACCCCCAGGGGCAGATTCTGGAAACACCATATATTTT. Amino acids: CASSPPPGADSGNTIYF.

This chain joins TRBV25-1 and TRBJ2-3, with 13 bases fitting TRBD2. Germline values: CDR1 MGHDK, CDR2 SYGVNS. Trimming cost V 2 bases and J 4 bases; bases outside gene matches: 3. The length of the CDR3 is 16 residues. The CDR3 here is CASSEHTSGGADTQYF. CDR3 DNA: TGTGCCAGCAGTGAACACACTAGCGGGGGGGCAGATACGCAGTATTTT. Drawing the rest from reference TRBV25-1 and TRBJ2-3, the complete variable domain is EADIYQTPRYLVIGTGKKITLECSQTMGHDKMYWYQQDPGMELHLIHYSYGVNSTEKGDLSSESTVSRIRTEHFPLTLESARPSHTSQYLCASSEHTSGGADTQYFGPGTRLTVL.

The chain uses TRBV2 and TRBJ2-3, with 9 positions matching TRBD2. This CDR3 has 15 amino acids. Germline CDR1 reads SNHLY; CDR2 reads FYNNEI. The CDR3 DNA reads TGTGTCACGTCCCCTAGCGGGACCAATACAGATACGCAGTATTTT. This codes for CVTSPSGTNTDTQYF.

The CDR3 loop reads CASTSGTSDLGEQFF. The CDR3 region has the DNA TGTGCCAGCACCTCCGGGACTAGCGACTTGGGTGAGCAGTTCTTC. The genes are TRBV28 and TRBJ2-1, with 10 bases matching TRBD2. Germline V gene lookup returns CDR1 MDHEN and CDR2 SYDVKM. The CDR3 has 15 amino acids. Trimming cost V 7 bases and J 9 bases; bases outside gene matches: 12.

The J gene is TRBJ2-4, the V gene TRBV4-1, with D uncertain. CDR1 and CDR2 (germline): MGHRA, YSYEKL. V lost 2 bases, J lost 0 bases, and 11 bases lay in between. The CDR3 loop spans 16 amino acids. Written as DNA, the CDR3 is TGCGCCAGCAGCCAATTCCCAGTTTTAGCCAAAAACATTCAGTACTTC. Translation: CASSQFPVLAKNIQYF.

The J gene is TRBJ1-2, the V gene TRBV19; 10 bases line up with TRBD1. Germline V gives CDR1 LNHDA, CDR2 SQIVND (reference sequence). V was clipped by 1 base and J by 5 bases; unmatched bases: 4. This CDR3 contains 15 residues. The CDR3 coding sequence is TGTGCCAGTAGTATAGGAGGACAGGGGGGATATGGCTACACCTTC. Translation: CASSIGGQGGYGYTF.

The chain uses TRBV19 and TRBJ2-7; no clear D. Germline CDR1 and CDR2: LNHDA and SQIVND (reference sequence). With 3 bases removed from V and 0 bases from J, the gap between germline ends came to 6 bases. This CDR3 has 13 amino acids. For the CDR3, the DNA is TGTGCCAGTAGTATGGCCACCTCCTACGAGCAGTACTTC. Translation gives CASSMATSYEQYF. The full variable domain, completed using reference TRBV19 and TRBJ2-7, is DGGITQSPKYLFRKEGQNVTLSCEQNLNHDAMYWYRQDPGQGLRLIYYSQIVNDFQKGDIAEGYSVSREKKESFPLTVTSAQKNPTAFYLCASSMATSYEQYFGPGTRLTVT.

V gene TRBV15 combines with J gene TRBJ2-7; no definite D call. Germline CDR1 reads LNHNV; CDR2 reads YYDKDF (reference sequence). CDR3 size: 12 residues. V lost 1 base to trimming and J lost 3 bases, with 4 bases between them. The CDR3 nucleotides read TGTGCCACCAGCAGAGGACTCTACGAGCAGTACTTC. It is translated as CATSRGLYEQYF.

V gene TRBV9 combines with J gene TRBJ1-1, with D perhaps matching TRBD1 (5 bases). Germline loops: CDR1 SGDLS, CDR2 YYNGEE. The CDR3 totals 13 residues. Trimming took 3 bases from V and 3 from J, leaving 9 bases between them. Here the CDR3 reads CASSGDRYTEAFF. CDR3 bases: TGTGCCAGCAGCGGTGACAGATACACTGAAGCTTTCTTT.

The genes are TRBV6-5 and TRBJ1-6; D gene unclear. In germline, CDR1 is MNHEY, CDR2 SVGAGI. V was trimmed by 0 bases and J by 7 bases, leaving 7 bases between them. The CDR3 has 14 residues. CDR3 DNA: TGTGCCAGCAGTTACTCGGTCGCGAATTCACCCCTCCACTTT. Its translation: CASSYSVANSPLHF.

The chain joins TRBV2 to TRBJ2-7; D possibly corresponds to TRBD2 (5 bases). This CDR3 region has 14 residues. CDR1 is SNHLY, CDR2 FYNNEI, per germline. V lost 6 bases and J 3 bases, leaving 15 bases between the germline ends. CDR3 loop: CASSVRGQSYEQYF. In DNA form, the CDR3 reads TGTGCCAGCAGCGTTCGAGGGCAGAGCTACGAGCAGTACTTC.

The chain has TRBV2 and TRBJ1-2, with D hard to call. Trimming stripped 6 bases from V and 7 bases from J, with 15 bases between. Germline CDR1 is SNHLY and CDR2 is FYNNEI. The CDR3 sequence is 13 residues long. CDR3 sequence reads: CASSDKKHTGYTF. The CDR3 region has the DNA TGTGCCAGCAGCGACAAGAAGCACACTGGCTACACCTTC. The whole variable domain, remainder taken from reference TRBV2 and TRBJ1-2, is EPEVTQTPSHQVTQMGQEVILRCVPISNHLYFYWYRQILGQKVEFLVSFYNNEISEKSEIFDDQFSVERPDGSNFTLKIRSTKLEDSAMYFCASSDKKHTGYTFGSGTRLTVV.

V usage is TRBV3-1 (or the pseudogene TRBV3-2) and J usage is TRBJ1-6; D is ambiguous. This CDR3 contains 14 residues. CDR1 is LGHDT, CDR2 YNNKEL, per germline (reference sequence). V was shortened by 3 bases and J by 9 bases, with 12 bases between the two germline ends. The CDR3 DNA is TGTGCCAGCAGCCAGGCCTCAGGTGGTTCACCCCTCCACTTT. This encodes CASSQASGGSPLHF.

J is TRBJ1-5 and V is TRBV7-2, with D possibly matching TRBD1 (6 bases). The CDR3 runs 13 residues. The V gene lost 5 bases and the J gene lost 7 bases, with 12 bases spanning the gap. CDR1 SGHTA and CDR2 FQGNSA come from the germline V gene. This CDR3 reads CASSIYREQPQHF. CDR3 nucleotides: TGTGCCAGCAGCATATACAGGGAACAGCCCCAGCATTTT.

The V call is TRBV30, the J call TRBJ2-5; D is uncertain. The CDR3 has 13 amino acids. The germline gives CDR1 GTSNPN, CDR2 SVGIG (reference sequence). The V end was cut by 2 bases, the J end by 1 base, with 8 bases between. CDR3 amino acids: CAWSLRIQETQYF. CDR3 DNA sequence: TGTGCCTGGAGTCTACGAATCCAAGAGACCCAGTACTTC.

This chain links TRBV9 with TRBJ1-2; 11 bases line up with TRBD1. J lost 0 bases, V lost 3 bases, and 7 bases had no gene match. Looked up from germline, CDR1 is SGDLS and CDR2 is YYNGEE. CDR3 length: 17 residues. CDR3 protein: CASSDGTGGLTNYGYTF. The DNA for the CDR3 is TGTGCCAGCAGCGATGGGACAGGGGGACTTACTAACTATGGCTACACCTTC.

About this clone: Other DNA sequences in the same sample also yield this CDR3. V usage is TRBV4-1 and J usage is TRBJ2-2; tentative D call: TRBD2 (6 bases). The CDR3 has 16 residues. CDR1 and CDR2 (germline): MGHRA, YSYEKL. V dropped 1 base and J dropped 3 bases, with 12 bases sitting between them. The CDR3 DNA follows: TGCGCCAGCAGCCAAGGACGGGGCGGGGACACCGGGGAGCTGTTTTTT. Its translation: CASSQGRGGDTGELFF.

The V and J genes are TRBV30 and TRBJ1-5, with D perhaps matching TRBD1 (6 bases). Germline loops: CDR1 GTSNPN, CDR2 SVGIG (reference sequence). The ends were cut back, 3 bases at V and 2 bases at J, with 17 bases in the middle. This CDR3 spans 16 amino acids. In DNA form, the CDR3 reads TGTGCCTGGAGCGTCACAGGGACATTGGGCAATCAGCCCCAGCATTTT. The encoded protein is CAWSVTGTLGNQPQHF.

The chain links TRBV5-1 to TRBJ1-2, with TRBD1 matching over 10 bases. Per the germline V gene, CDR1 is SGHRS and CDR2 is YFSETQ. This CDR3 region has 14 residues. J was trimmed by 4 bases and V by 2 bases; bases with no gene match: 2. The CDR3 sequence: CASSLRTGGYGYTF. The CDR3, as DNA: TGCGCCAGCAGCTTAAGGACAGGGGGCTATGGCTACACCTTC. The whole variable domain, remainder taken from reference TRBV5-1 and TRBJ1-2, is KAGVTQTPRYLIKTRGQQVTLSCSPISGHRSVSWYQQTPGQGLQFLFEYFSETQRNKGNFPGRFSGRQFSNSRSEMNVSTLELGDSALYLCASSLRTGGYGYTFGSGTRLTVV.

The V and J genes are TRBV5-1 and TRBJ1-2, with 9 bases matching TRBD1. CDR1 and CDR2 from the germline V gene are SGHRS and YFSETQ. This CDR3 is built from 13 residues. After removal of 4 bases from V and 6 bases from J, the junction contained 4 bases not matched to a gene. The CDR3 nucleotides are TGCGCCAGCAGCCCGGACAGGGGCGATGGCTACACCTTC. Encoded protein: CASSPDRGDGYTF. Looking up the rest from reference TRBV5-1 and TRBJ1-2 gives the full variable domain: KAGVTQTPRYLIKTRGQQVTLSCSPISGHRSVSWYQQTPGQGLQFLFEYFSETQRNKGNFPGRFSGRQFSNSRSEMNVSTLELGDSALYLCASSPDRGDGYTFGSGTRLTVV.

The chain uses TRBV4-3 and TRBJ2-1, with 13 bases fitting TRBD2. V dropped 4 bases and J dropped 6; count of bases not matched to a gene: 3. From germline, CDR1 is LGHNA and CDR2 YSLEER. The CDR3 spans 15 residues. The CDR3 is CASSLGTSGVNEQFF. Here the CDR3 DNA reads TGCGCCAGCAGCCTAGGGACTAGCGGGGTCAATGAGCAGTTCTTC.

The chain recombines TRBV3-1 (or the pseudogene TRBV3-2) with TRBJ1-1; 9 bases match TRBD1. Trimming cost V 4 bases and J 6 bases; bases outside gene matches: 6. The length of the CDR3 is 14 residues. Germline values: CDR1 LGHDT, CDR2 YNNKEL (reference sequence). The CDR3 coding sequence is TGTGCCAGCAGCCCCCGGGACAGGGTCCCTGAAGCTTTCTTT. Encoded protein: CASSPRDRVPEAFF.

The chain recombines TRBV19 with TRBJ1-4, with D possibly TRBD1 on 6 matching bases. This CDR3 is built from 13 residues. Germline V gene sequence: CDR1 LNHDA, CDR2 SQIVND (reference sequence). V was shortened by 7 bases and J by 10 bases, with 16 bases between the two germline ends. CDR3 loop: CASTHGGGGKLFF. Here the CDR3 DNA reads TGTGCCAGTACCCACGGCGGGGGCGGAAAACTGTTTTTT. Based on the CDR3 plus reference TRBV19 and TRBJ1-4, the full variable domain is DGGITQSPKYLFRKEGQNVTLSCEQNLNHDAMYWYRQDPGQGLRLIYYSQIVNDFQKGDIAEGYSVSREKKESFPLTVTSAQKNPTAFYLCASTHGGGGKLFFGSGTQLSVL.